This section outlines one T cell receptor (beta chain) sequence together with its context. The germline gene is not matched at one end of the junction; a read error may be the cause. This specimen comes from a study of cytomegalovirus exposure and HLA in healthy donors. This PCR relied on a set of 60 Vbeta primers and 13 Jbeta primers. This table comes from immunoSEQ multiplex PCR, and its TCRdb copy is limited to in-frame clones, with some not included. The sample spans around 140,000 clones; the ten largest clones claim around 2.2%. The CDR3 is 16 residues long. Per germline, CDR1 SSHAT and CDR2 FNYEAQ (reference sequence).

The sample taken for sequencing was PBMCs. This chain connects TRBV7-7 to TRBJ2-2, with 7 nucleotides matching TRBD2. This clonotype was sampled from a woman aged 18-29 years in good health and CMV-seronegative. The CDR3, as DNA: TGTGCTAGCAGCTCCAGGAGCGGGACTGTCACCGGGGAGCTGTTTTTT. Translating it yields CASSSRSGTVTGELFF.